A selection of T cell receptor beta chains follows, all from one sample in a study of T cells in Graves' hyperthyroidism and ophthalmopathy. One entry per CDR3 protein results from TCRdb running MiXCR on the multiplex PCR reads. The sample has approximately 500,000 distinct CDR3 sequences, roughly 46% seen once. Sequencing used peripheral blood or thyroid tissue (not recorded which). All receptors come from a woman between 18 and 29 years old with Graves' hyperthyroidism. CDR3s include the opening cysteine and the closing phenylalanine or tryptophan. The D gene is left open where the match is weak. Only part of the rows carry a size: once, few, many, or a class if the clone is expanded.

TRBV24-1,many,TRBJ2-2,.,CATSDFGGLARNTGELFF,TGTGCCACCAGTGATTTTGGGGGGCTAGCTCGGAACACCGGGGAGCTGTTTTTT
TRBV29-1,.,TRBJ2-7,.,CSAAVQDSSSYEQYF,TGCAGTGCCGCGGTGCAGGACTCGAGCTCCTACGAGCAGTACTTC
TRBV15,many,TRBJ2-5,.,CATSPLLETQYF,TGTGCCACCTCCCCCCTCTTGGAGACCCAGTACTTC
TRBV20-1,few,TRBJ2-2,TRBD2,CSASAPLAGITGELFF,TGCAGTGCCTCCGCCCCTCTAGCGGGCATTACCGGGGAGCTGTTTTTT
TRBV19,.,TRBJ2-7,TRBD2,CASIQREAPYEQYF,TGTGCCAGTATCCAGCGGGAGGCCCCATACGAGCAGTACTTC
TRBV11-2,.,TRBJ2-3,TRBD1,CASSTWRDRGTDTQYF,TGTGCCAGCAGCACTTGGCGGGACAGGGGCACAGATACGCAGTATTTT
TRBV7-3,many,TRBJ2-2,.,CASSLTGADTGELFF,TGTGCCAGCAGCTTAACCGGGGCGGACACCGGGGAGCTGTTTTTT
TRBV9,many,TRBJ2-6,.,CASSVGGRTGANVLTF,TGTGCCAGCAGCGTAGGAGGGCGGACTGGGGCCAACGTCCTGACTTTC
TRBV14,.,TRBJ1-1,.,CASSQGITADTEAFF,TGTGCCAGCAGCCAAGGAATCACGGCTGACACTGAAGCTTTCTTT
TRBV5-8,many,TRBJ1-5,.,CASSLDLQGNQPQHF,TGTGCCAGCAGCTTGGATTTACAGGGCAATCAGCCCCAGCATTTT